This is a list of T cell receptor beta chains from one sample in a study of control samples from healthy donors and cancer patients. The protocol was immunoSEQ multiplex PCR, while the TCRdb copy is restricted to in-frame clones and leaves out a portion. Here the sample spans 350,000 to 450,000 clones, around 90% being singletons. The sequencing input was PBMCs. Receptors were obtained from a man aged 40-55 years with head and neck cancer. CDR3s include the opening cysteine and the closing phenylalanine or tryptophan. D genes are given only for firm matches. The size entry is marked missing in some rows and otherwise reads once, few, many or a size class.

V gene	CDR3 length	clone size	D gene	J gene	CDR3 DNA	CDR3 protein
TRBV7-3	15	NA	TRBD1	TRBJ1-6	TGTGCCAGCAGCTTATCAGGGGGGACAGATTCACCCCTCCACTTT	CASSLSGGTDSPLHF
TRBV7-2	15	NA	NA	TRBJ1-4	TGTGCCAGCAGCTCGACAGTTGCAACTAATGAAAAACTGTTTTTT	CASSSTVATNEKLFF
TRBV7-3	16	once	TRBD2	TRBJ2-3	TGTGCCAGCAGTAGCGGAACTCGACTAGCCCCAGATACGCAGTATTTT	CASSSGTRLAPDTQYF
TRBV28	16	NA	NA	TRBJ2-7	TGTGCCAGCAGTTTAAGGACAGACACCTCCTCCTACGAGCAGTACTTC	CASSLRTDTSSYEQYF
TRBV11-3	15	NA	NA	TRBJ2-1	TGTGCCAGCAGCTTAGATCCTCAGGCCTACAATGAGCAGTTCTTC	CASSLDPQAYNEQFF
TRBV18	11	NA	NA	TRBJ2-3	TGTGCCAGCTCGAGCACAGATACGCAGTATTTT	CASSSTDTQYF
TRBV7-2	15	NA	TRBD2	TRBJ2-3	TGTGCCAGCAGCTTAAAAGCGGGAGGGCGAGATACGCAGTATTTT	CASSLKAGGRDTQYF
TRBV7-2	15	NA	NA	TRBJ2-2	TGTGCCAGCAGCGTCTACTACAGGAACACCGGGGAGCTGTTTTTT	CASSVYYRNTGELFF
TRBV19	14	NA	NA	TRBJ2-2	TGTGCCAGCCTACCCAGGGAGAACACCGGGGAGCTGTTTTTT	CASLPRENTGELFF
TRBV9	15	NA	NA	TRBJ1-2	TGTGCCAGCAGCGTAGTGACACAGGGTAGCGGCGGCTACACCTTC	CASSVVTQGSGGYTF
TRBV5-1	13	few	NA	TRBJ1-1	TGCGCCAGCAGCTTCGGACTCCTACCTGAAGCTTTCTTT	CASSFGLLPEAFF
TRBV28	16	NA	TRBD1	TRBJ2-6	TGTGCCAGCCACCCGGGACAGGGCTCTGGGGCCAACGTCCTGACTTTC	CASHPGQGSGANVLTF
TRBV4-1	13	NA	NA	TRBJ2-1	TGCGCCAGCAGCCACCAGTCGGAGAGTGAGCAGTTCTTC	CASSHQSESEQFF
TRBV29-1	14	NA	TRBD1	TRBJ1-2	TGCAGCGTTGAAGGGGCAGGGGGATCCTATGGCTACACCTTC	CSVEGAGGSYGYTF
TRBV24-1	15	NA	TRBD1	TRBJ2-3	TGTGCCACCAGTGATCCGACAGGGGTAGAAGATACGCAGTATTTT	CATSDPTGVEDTQYF
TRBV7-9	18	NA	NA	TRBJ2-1	TGTGCCAGCAGCTCGAGCCGGGACGGATTACCTTCCTACAATGAGCAGTTCTTC	CASSSSRDGLPSYNEQFF